The 4 T cell receptor beta chains given below trace back to one sample, sequenced in a study of OX40 agonist ivuxolimab in advanced cancers. Assay: immunoSEQ multiplex PCR; the TCRdb copy retains only in-frame clones and omits some. The table includes tens of thousands of clones, roughly 90% detected once. Material: CD4+ or CD8+ T cells sorted from blood, obtained in a trial of the OX40 agonist ivuxolimab. These TCRs come from an adult with an advanced solid tumor such as melanoma, head and neck, liver or kidney cancer.

J is TRBJ1-3 and V is TRBV7-9, with a tentative D call TRBD1 (5 bases). The CDR3 has 18 amino acids. Germline lookup yields CDR1 SEHNR and CDR2 FQNEAQ (reference sequence). Deletions cut 5 bases from V and 0 bases from J, with 20 bases between. Here the CDR3 DNA reads TGTGCCAGCAGCCAGAGTTGGGGACTCAGTAACTCTGGAAACACCATATATTTT. This sequence encodes CASSQSWGLSNSGNTIYF.

This clone was found once. The chain links TRBV5-1 to TRBJ2-1, with 11 bases lining up with TRBD2. CDR1 SGHRS and CDR2 YFSETQ come from the germline V gene. The CDR3 is 15 amino acids. V was pared by 4 bases and J by 6 bases, with 6 bases of the junction left unmatched. The CDR3 DNA follows: TGCGCCAGCAGCCTTAGCGGGGGGGCGGTCAATGAGCAGTTCTTC. The encoded protein is CASSLSGGAVNEQFF.

The rearrangement links TRBV9 to TRBJ2-3, with D possibly being TRBD2 (5 bases). With 4 bases removed from V and 1 base from J, the gap between germline ends came to 19 bases. The CDR3 consists of 17 residues. Germline V gene sequence: CDR1 SGDLS, CDR2 YYNGEE. CDR3 amino acids: CASSLRSTTTRTDTQYF. The CDR3 coding sequence is TGTGCCAGCAGCCTCCGATCGACTACCACTCGCACAGATACGCAGTATTTT.

The chain has TRBV13 and TRBJ2-2; TRBD2 matches at 12 bases. The CDR3 runs to 18 residues. Germline V gene data show CDR1 as PRHDT and CDR2 as FYEKMQ (reference sequence). Germline trimming cut 4 bases from V and 4 bases from J; bases unmatched to any gene: 10. For the CDR3, the DNA is TGTGCCAGCAGCTCCGTCAGACTAGCGGGAGTTCGCACCGGGGAGCTGTTTTTT. Protein: CASSSVRLAGVRTGELFF.